The entry below gives a single TCR beta chain sequence along with its context. The antigen is undetermined. The read comes to an end 3 residues before the CDR3 does, leaving the germline J gene to fill in the end. This sample is drawn from a study of T cell clonality in common variable immunodeficiency. All CVID subjects were on immunoglobulin replacement for at least one year. This table comes from immunoSEQ multiplex PCR, and its TCRdb copy is limited to in-frame clones, with some not included. The sample has about 19,000 clones, none seen only once. Findings and caveats of the study: In common variable immunodeficiency, TCR beta chains reportedly carried fewer deletions and N-nucleotide insertions.

V was cut by 2 bases and J by 7 bases, with 12 bases left in between. The CDR3 is 14 amino acids. Germline V gives CDR1 KGHSH, CDR2 LQKENI. The chain combines TRBV18 with TRBJ1-5; D might be TRBD1 (6 bases). This TCR came from a human donor with common variable immunodeficiency. The sample comprised peripheral blood mononuclear cells. The CDR3 bases that were read are TGTGCCAGCTCACCAACGTCAGGGGACCAGCCC. Amino acids: CASSPTSGDQP. The whole CDR3 protein is CASSPTSGDQPQHF. The complete variable domain, with remaining parts taken from reference TRBV18 and TRBJ1-5, reads NAGVMQNPRHLVRRRGQEARLRCSPMKGHSHVYWYRQLPEEGLKFMVYLQKENIIDESGMPKERFSAEFPKEGPSILRIQQVVRGDSAAYFCASSPTSGDQPQHFGDGTRLSIL.